These 24 T cell receptor beta chains came from one sample sequenced in a study of blood T cell repertoires in COVID-19. The data were produced by immunoSEQ multiplex PCR, yet TCRdb's version contains in-frame clones alone and is incomplete. The sample carries 150,000 or so clones, 80% recorded once. The specimen sequenced was peripheral blood. These receptors originate from a man between 60 and 70 years old with acute or convalescent COVID-19.

V gene TRBV4-3 combines with J gene TRBJ1-2; TRBD1 matches 7 bases. The CDR3 is made up of 15 amino acids. Germline V gene sequence: CDR1 LGHNA, CDR2 YSLEER. The junction had 5 bases not matched to a gene; V was cut back by 0 bases and J by 4 bases. This CDR3 reads CASSQDATGFYGYTF. The CDR3, as DNA: TGCGCCAGCAGCCAAGACGCGACAGGGTTCTATGGCTACACCTTC.

The CDR3 DNA is TGTGCCAGCAGCTTAGTAGGGACAGGCCAATTTGGAAAACTGTTTTTT. Translation gives CASSLVGTGQFGKLFF. The chain combines TRBV7-2 with TRBJ1-4; TRBD1 agrees at 8 bases. Germline CDR1 is SGHTA and CDR2 is FQGNSA. The V segment lost 1 base and the J segment 10 bases; nucleotides outside the gene matches: 11. The CDR3 runs 16 residues.

The sample holds a few counts of this clone. The chain employs TRBV4-3 and TRBJ2-3; weak D call: TRBD2 (6 bases). With 1 base removed from V and 4 bases from J, the gap between germline ends came to 6 bases. This CDR3 is built from 13 residues. Germline V gives CDR1 LGHNA, CDR2 YSLEER. CDR3 in DNA: TGCGCCAGCAGCCAAGCGGGAGCAGATACGCAGTATTTT. It codes for CASSQAGADTQYF.

The count of this clone is one. The gene calls are TRBV2 and TRBJ2-7; 8 nucleotides align to TRBD1. Trimming took 9 bases from V and 2 from J; bases not matched to a gene: 12. CDR1 is SNHLY, CDR2 FYNNEI, per germline. CDR3 length: 15 residues. The CDR3 nucleotides are TGTGCCAGTAAGTACCTCGGACAGGGCACCTACGAGCAGTACTTC. Translated, it gives CASKYLGQGTYEQYF.

The chain carries TRBV2 and TRBJ1-4, with 12 bases lining up with TRBD1. Trimming at V came to 4 bases and at J to 2 bases, leaving 5 bases not matched to a gene. In germline, CDR1 is SNHLY, CDR2 FYNNEI. This CDR3 has 17 amino acids. The CDR3 protein is CASSAGTGGGTNEKLFF. CDR3 in DNA: TGTGCCAGCAGTGCCGGGACAGGGGGCGGCACTAATGAAAAACTGTTTTTT.

This chain uses TRBV9 with TRBJ2-3, with 14 bases aligning to TRBD2. V shed 3 bases, J shed 7 bases, and the junction held 7 bases outside the gene matches. The CDR3 is made up of 16 amino acids. Germline V gene lookup returns CDR1 SGDLS and CDR2 YYNGEE. The CDR3 DNA reads as TGTGCCAGCAGCGCGGGAGGGACTAGCGGGGGCCATACGCAGTATTTT. Translating it yields CASSAGGTSGGHTQYF.

J is TRBJ2-5 and V is TRBV6-2 or TRBV6-3; 14 bases match TRBD2. CDR3 length: 17 amino acids. J lost 3 bases, V lost 1 base, and 4 bases had no gene match. Germline CDR1 is MNHEY and CDR2 is SVGEGT. This CDR3 is CASSYFPGLAGEETQYF. As DNA, the CDR3 is TGTGCCAGCAGTTACTTCCCGGGACTAGCGGGAGAAGAGACCCAGTACTTC.

In its sample, this clone was seen once. The V call is TRBV6-2 or TRBV6-3, the J call TRBJ1-5; no clear D. This CDR3 has 14 residues. CDR1 is MNHEY and CDR2 is SVGEGT in the germline V gene. V was shortened by 0 bases and J by 3 bases, with 6 bases between the two germline ends. The CDR3 protein is CASSYSYSNQPQHF. The CDR3 DNA reads TGTGCCAGCAGTTACTCGTATTCCAATCAGCCCCAGCATTTT.

The chain employs TRBV6-5 and TRBJ2-7, with a weak D call TRBD2 (6 bases). The V and J ends lost 10 bases and 4 bases respectively, with 20 bases between them. CDR1 is MNHEY, CDR2 SVGAGI, per germline. The CDR3 spans 14 residues. The CDR3 here is CATTQAGIPYEQYF. DNA for the CDR3: TGTGCCACCACCCAAGCGGGCATACCTTACGAGCAGTACTTC.

The rearrangement uses TRBV18 and TRBJ2-7, with 13 nucleotides matching TRBD2. Looked up from germline, CDR1 is KGHSH and CDR2 is LQKENI. The CDR3 totals 17 residues. The trim removed 3 bases at V and 2 bases at J, leaving 7 bases unmatched. In DNA form, the CDR3 reads TGTGCCAGCTCACCTCCCAACGGACTAGCGGGAGCCTACGAGCAGTACTTC. Protein sequence: CASSPPNGLAGAYEQYF.

The chain has TRBV19 and TRBJ1-1; TRBD1 matches 9 bases. This CDR3 spans 18 amino acids. Germline-derived CDR1 and CDR2 are LNHDA and SQIVND (reference sequence). Trimming cost V 3 bases and J 0 bases; bases outside gene matches: 11. CDR3 region: CASSIPLYRDRVNTEAFF. In nucleotides, the CDR3 is TGTGCCAGTAGTATTCCCCTATACCGGGACAGGGTGAACACTGAAGCTTTCTTT.

The chain combines TRBV18 with TRBJ2-7; D is unclear. The CDR3 length is 15 residues. Trimming cost V 0 bases and J 2 bases, with 11 bases left between them. CDR1 is KGHSH, CDR2 LQKENI, per germline. DNA for the CDR3: TGTGCCAGCTCACCACCGCCTTGGCAAGCCTACGAGCAGTACTTC. Amino acid sequence: CASSPPPWQAYEQYF.

The V call is TRBV3-1 (or the pseudogene TRBV3-2), the J call TRBJ1-1, with 7 bases that match TRBD1. The CDR3 runs to 13 residues. Germline lookup yields CDR1 LGHDT and CDR2 YNNKEL (reference sequence). The V and J ends lost 4 bases and 4 bases, in that order; junction bases with no gene match: 3. CDR3 region: CASSRWDSTEAFF. As DNA, the CDR3 is TGTGCCAGCAGCCGCTGGGACAGCACTGAAGCTTTCTTT.

The chain carries TRBV9 and TRBJ2-1, with 7 bases matching TRBD2. The CDR3 runs 15 residues. Germline CDR1 is SGDLS and CDR2 is YYNGEE. V lost 4 bases to trimming and J lost 6 bases; unmatched junction nucleotides: 10. CDR3 DNA: TGTGCCAGCAGCCCCCCGGGACTACCTACCAATGAGCAGTTCTTC. Its translation: CASSPPGLPTNEQFF.

CDR3 nucleotides: TGTGCCAGCAGTGCCGACGGGTACAATGAGCAGTTCTTC. Encoded protein: CASSADGYNEQFF. The rearrangement joins TRBV2 to TRBJ2-1; D gene unclear. V was shortened by 4 bases and J by 4 bases, with 8 bases between the two germline ends. CDR1 and CDR2 (germline): SNHLY, FYNNEI. This CDR3 region has 13 residues.

The genes are TRBV7-2 and TRBJ2-3; TRBD2 matches at 10 bases. Looked up from germline, CDR1 is SGHTA and CDR2 is FQGNSA. Trimming removed 1 base from V and 0 bases from J; junction bases left unmatched: 1. This CDR3 region has 16 residues. CDR3 loop: CASSLVSGRSTDTQYF. Here the CDR3 DNA reads TGTGCCAGCAGCTTAGTTAGCGGGAGGAGCACAGATACGCAGTATTTT.

This rearrangement joins TRBV5-4 to TRBJ1-2, with TRBD1 as a possible D gene (6 bases). V dropped 2 bases and J dropped 7 bases, with 18 bases sitting between them. Germline V gene lookup returns CDR1 SGHNT and CDR2 YYREEE (reference sequence). The CDR3 contains 15 residues. In nucleotides, the CDR3 is TGTGCCAGCAGCTTAGAGCTTGGGGGGGCGCGTGGCTACACCTTC. It codes for CASSLELGGARGYTF.

V is TRBV6-1 and J is TRBJ1-2; D is uncertain. V lost 2 bases and J lost 5, with 9 bases in between. Germline V CDR1 and CDR2: MNHNS, SASEGT. The CDR3 length is 13 residues. The CDR3 sequence is CASSETATYGYTF. CDR3 DNA sequence: TGTGCCAGCAGTGAAACTGCCACTTATGGCTACACCTTC.

This chain joins TRBV19 and TRBJ2-5; D remains unclear. The CDR3 totals 11 residues. Germline CDR1 reads LNHDA; CDR2 reads SQIVND (reference sequence). Trimming removed 4 bases from V and 5 bases from J, with 5 bases in between. The CDR3, as DNA: TGTGCCAGTAGTAGAGCGGAGACCCAGTACTTC. Amino acids: CASSRAETQYF.

The V call is TRBV29-1, the J call TRBJ2-1, with 7 positions matching TRBD2. This CDR3 is built from 15 residues. Germline CDR1 and CDR2: SQVTM and ANQGSEA. J lost 0 bases, V lost 3 bases, and 5 bases had no gene match. The CDR3 DNA follows: TGCAGCGTTGAGCTAGCGGCCAGCTCCTACAATGAGCAGTTCTTC. Protein: CSVELAASSYNEQFF.

This clone came up once. J is TRBJ1-3 and V is TRBV7-2, with no clear D. V lost 1 base and J 1 base, leaving 11 bases between the germline ends. The germline V gene encodes CDR1 SGHTA and CDR2 FQGNSA. CDR3 length equals 16 residues. The CDR3 DNA reads as TGTGCCAGCAGCTTAGTTTCGGTCGAATCTGGAAACACCATATATTTT. Its translation is CASSLVSVESGNTIYF.

V and J are TRBV6-2 or TRBV6-3 and TRBJ1-1; possible D gene TRBD1, 6 bases. CDR1 MNHEY and CDR2 SVGEGT come from the germline V gene. The V end was cut by 2 bases, the J end by 4 bases, with 17 bases between. The CDR3 is 16 amino acids. CDR3 sequence reads: CASSYPTAGARTEAFF. The CDR3 coding sequence is TGTGCCAGCAGTTACCCTACGGCGGGGGCGCGCACTGAAGCTTTCTTT.

V is TRBV5-4 and J is TRBJ2-1; possible D gene TRBD2, 6 bases. The germline gives CDR1 SGHNT, CDR2 YYREEE (reference sequence). Trimming took off 0 bases at V and 0 bases at J, with 10 bases between the two ends. This CDR3 region has 16 residues. CDR3 sequence (DNA): TGTGCCAGCAGCTTGGAGGGACTGAGCTCCTACAATGAGCAGTTCTTC. Translation gives CASSLEGLSSYNEQFF. Based on the CDR3 plus reference TRBV5-4 and TRBJ2-1, the full variable domain is ETGVTQSPTHLIKTRGQQVTLRCSSQSGHNTVSWYQQALGQGPQFIFQYYREEENGRGNFPPRFSGLQFPNYSSELNVNALELDDSALYLCASSLEGLSSYNEQFFGPGTRLTVL.

The chain carries TRBV5-4 and TRBJ1-5; 8 bases match TRBD1. J was trimmed by 3 bases and V by 9 bases; bases with no gene match: 5. The length of the CDR3 is 13 residues. CDR1 is SGHNT and CDR2 is YYREEE in the germline V gene (reference sequence). CDR3 sequence (DNA): TGTGCCACCGCGACAGGGGACAATCAGCCCCAGCATTTT. As protein: CATATGDNQPQHF.